The 11 T cell receptor beta chains listed next were all sequenced from one sample in a study of control samples from healthy donors and cancer patients. Libraries were prepared by immunoSEQ multiplex PCR; TCRdb keeps only in-frame clonotypes and omits some of them. Among 120,000 or so clones listed, more than 75% were seen once. Sequencing was carried out using blood. All receptors derive from a man aged 35 to 55 in good health.

The rearrangement joins TRBV5-1 to TRBJ1-2; 7 bases agree with TRBD1. The CDR3 length is 16 residues. The germline gives CDR1 SGHRS, CDR2 YFSETQ. J was trimmed by 2 bases and V by 3 bases; bases with no gene match: 10. Here the CDR3 reads CASSSGGTSVNYGYTF. The CDR3 DNA is TGCGCCAGCAGCTCAGGGGGTACTTCGGTAAACTATGGCTACACCTTC.

The rearrangement joins TRBV15 to TRBJ2-1, with TRBD2 identical over 12 bases. V lost 3 bases, J lost 10 bases, and 4 bases stayed unmatched. The CDR3 runs to 14 residues. From germline, CDR1 is LNHNV and CDR2 YYDKDF (reference sequence). CDR3: CATSSRLAGEEQFF. The CDR3, as DNA: TGTGCCACCAGCAGTCGACTAGCGGGGGAGGAGCAGTTCTTC.

The V gene is TRBV18, the J gene TRBJ2-1; D is perhaps TRBD1 (5 bases). Germline V gene lookup returns CDR1 KGHSH and CDR2 LQKENI. The CDR3 has 13 residues. Between the trimmed V and J ends, which lost 0 bases and 8 bases, there was a span of 8 bases. The CDR3 region is CASSPPQGYEQFF. The CDR3 DNA is TGTGCCAGCTCACCACCTCAGGGCTATGAGCAGTTCTTC. Full variable domain (remainder filled in from reference TRBV18 and TRBJ2-1): NAGVMQNPRHLVRRRGQEARLRCSPMKGHSHVYWYRQLPEEGLKFMVYLQKENIIDESGMPKERFSAEFPKEGPSILRIQQVVRGDSAAYFCASSPPQGYEQFFGPGTRLTVL.

V usage is TRBV30 and J usage is TRBJ2-3, with 7 bases that match TRBD2. Germline CDR1 and CDR2: GTSNPN and SVGIG (reference sequence). This CDR3 is built from 15 residues. J was trimmed by 0 bases and V by 0 bases; bases with no gene match: 3. The CDR3 is CAWSVSGFSTDTQYF. The CDR3 DNA reads as TGTGCCTGGAGTGTTAGCGGGTTCAGCACAGATACGCAGTATTTT.

CDR3 amino acids: CASSLDLTRGLTDYEQFF. In DNA form, the CDR3 reads TGTGCCAGCAGCTTAGATCTGACTAGGGGTCTCACCGACTATGAGCAGTTCTTC. The chain combines TRBV11-3 with TRBJ2-1; D possibly corresponds to TRBD2 (6 bases). V was cut by 0 bases and J by 8 bases, with 23 bases left in between. The CDR3 length is 18 residues. Germline V gene data show CDR1 as SGHNT and CDR2 as YENEEA.

This chain links TRBV24-1 with TRBJ1-5; D may be TRBD1 (6 bases). This CDR3 is 16 amino acids long. Germline V gives CDR1 KGHDR, CDR2 SFDVKD. Trimming took 1 base from V and 2 from J, leaving 11 bases between them. The CDR3 reads CATSDLGGGGNQPQHF. In DNA, the CDR3 is TGTGCCACCAGTGATTTAGGGGGGGGAGGCAATCAGCCCCAGCATTTT.

This clone was counted a single time. This chain joins TRBV7-8 and TRBJ1-5; D might be TRBD1 (5 bases). V lost 1 base and J lost 11, with 15 bases in between. Germline values: CDR1 SGHVS, CDR2 FQNEAQ. CDR3 length equals 14 residues. In DNA form, the CDR3 reads TGTGCCAGCAGCTTAGTTGAGGGGAAAGGGGCCCAGCATTTT. The encoded protein is CASSLVEGKGAQHF.

This rearrangement joins TRBV11-3 to TRBJ2-1; D unresolved. From germline, CDR1 is SGHNT and CDR2 YENEEA. This CDR3 region has 16 residues. Trimming took 5 bases from V and 4 from J, leaving 18 bases between them. The CDR3 coding sequence is TGTGCCAGCAGCCCCCTCCAAAAAGGAAGGTACAATGAGCAGTTCTTC. Amino acid sequence: CASSPLQKGRYNEQFF.

This clone was detected a few times. The rearrangement joins TRBV11-2 to TRBJ1-3; 12 bases agree with TRBD1. Trimming at V came to 8 bases and at J to 4 bases, leaving 18 bases not matched to a gene. Germline V CDR1 and CDR2: SGHAT, FQNNGV. The CDR3 contains 19 residues. Here the CDR3 DNA reads TGTGCCAGCCAACGTGCCGGGACAGGGGGCGCGTGGAGGGGAAACACCATATATTTT. Amino acid sequence: CASQRAGTGGAWRGNTIYF.

The rearrangement links TRBV11-3 to TRBJ2-1, with 8 bases matching TRBD2. The CDR3 consists of 16 residues. With 0 bases clipped from V and 3 bases from J, the junction kept 4 bases outside the gene matches. Germline CDR1 and CDR2: SGHNT and YENEEA. CDR3 DNA: TGTGCCAGCAGCTTAGACGGCGGGGGGAACTACAATGAGCAGTTCTTC. It is translated as CASSLDGGGNYNEQFF.

In this sample, this clone turned up once. The V call is TRBV7-2, the J call TRBJ1-1; 9 positions agree with TRBD1. V gave up 5 bases and J gave up 10 bases; unmatched junction bases: 8. The CDR3 length is 13 residues. The germline gives CDR1 SGHTA, CDR2 FQGNSA. CDR3 amino acids: CASSPGTGQAAFF. CDR3 nucleotide sequence: TGTGCCAGCAGCCCCGGGACAGGGCAGGCAGCTTTCTTT.